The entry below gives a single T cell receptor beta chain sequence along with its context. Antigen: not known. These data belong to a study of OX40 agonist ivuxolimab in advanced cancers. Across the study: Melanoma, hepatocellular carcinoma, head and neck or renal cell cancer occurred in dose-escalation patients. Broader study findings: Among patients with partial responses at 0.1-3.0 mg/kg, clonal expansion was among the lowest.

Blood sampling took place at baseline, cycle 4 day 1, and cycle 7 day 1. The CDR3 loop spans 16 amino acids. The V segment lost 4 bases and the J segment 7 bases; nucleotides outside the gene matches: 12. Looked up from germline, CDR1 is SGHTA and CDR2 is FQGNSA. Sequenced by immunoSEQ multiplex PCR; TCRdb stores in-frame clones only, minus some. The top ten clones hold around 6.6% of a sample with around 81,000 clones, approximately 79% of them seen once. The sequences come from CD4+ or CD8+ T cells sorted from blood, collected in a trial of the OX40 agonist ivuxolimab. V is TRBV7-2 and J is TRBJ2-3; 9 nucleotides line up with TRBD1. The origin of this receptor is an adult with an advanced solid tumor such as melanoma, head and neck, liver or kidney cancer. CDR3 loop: CASSSGTGLVGNTQYF. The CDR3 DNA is TGTGCCAGCAGCTCAGGGACAGGGCTCGTCGGGAATACGCAGTATTTT.